This TCR beta chain was retrieved from a study of T-cell reconstitution after alpha-beta-depleted transplantation in children. Notes on the study in general: Where alpha-beta T cells came from about two months after transplant was reportedly several hundred expanded graft clones.

This sample's TCRbeta library carried unique molecular identifier barcodes. TCRdb used MiXCR to reprocess the PCR reads, holding one entry per CDR3 protein. The data contain hundreds of thousands of distinct CDR3 sequences, about an eighth of them seen just once; the ten biggest clones take up approximately 0.8%. This clonotype was seen a handful of times. What it recognizes is unknown. Germline V gene sequence: CDR1 LNHDA, CDR2 SQIVND (reference sequence). This CDR3 has 13 residues. Trimming stripped 5 bases from V and 4 bases from J, with 8 bases between. This receptor was taken from a girl aged 2-10 years with congenital amegakaryocytic thrombocytopenia, due to receive a stem cell transplant. Sequencing used PBMCs, obtained before TCRalphabeta/CD19-depleted stem cell transplant. V and J are TRBV19 and TRBJ2-2, with no clear D. Here the CDR3 DNA reads TGTGCCAGTAGTGTTATCACCACCGGGGAGCTGTTTTTT. It encodes CASSVITTGELFF.